The sample holds a few counts of the clone carrying this TCR beta chain. Its antigen is unknown. Per the germline V gene, CDR1 is SEHNR and CDR2 is FQNEAQ (reference sequence). Trimming took off 1 base at V and 7 bases at J, with 8 bases between the two ends. The CDR3 sequence is 12 residues long. This specimen belongs to a study of CD8 T cells in ankylosing spondylitis. Study outcomes and limitations: Disease-linked clones displayed a CD8+ phenotype and appeared relatively rarely in peripheral blood. What seemed typical of ankylosing spondylitis blood was a TCR beta motif built from several highly homologous variants. Significantly higher representation of disease-linked clones was reported for matched ankylosing spondylitis synovial fluid. Earlier work had already found some motif variants in reactive arthritis synovial fluid and blood.

Researchers built TCR beta libraries using quantitative 5'-RACE with molecular barcodes. Using its own MiXCR run on the 5' RACE reads, TCRdb lists one record per CDR3 protein. Counted here are 700,000 or so distinct CDR3 sequences, around 20% occurring once; the ten biggest clones make up under 20%. The sequence was obtained from a male donor with ankylosing spondylitis. The chain recombines TRBV7-9 with TRBJ2-7; D gene uncertain. Sequencing was performed on blood, either unsorted or a sorted T cell fraction (not recorded which). The CDR3 sequence is CASSLDPLEQYF. In nucleotides, the CDR3 is TGTGCCAGCAGCTTAGATCCCTTGGAGCAGTACTTC.